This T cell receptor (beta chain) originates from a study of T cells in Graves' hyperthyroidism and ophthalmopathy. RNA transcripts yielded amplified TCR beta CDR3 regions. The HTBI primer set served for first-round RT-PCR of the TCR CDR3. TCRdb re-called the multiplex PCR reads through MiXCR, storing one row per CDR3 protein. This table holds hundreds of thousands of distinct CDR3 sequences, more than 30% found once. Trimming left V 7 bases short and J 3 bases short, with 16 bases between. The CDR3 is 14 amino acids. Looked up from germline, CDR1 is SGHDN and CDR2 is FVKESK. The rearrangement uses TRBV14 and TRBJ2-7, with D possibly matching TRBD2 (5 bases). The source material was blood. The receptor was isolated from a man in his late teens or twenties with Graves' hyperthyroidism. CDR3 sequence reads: CASTQTGMSYEQYF. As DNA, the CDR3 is TGTGCCAGCACCCAGACCGGGATGAGCTACGAGCAGTACTTC.